These 14 T cell receptor beta chains were sequenced from one sample in a study of blood T cell repertoires in COVID-19 (dated by TCRdb to about 2020). Preparation of the library involved the immunoSEQ multiplex PCR assay. TCRdb re-hosts the immuneACCESS table, in-frame sequences only. Its copies lack some clones; in the studies checked, an unresolved V gene accounts for under half of them, and the cause for the rest is not known. The sample profile shows some 260,000 clones; approximately 90% of them were found once. The ten top clones hold less than 2% of the sample. Sequenced: PBMCs or T cells enriched from blood (not recorded which). These receptors came from a man in his forties who had recovered from COVID-19.

The gene calls are TRBV5-4 and TRBJ2-1, with a possible D match to TRBD1 (6 bases). The length of the CDR3 is 13 residues. Trimming removed 4 bases from V and 10 bases from J, with 15 bases in between. Germline CDR1 SGHNT, CDR2 YYREEE (reference sequence). The chain's CDR3 is CASSATGPSEQFF. The CDR3 nucleotides read TGTGCCAGCAGCGCAACAGGGCCGTCAGAGCAGTTCTTC.

This CDR3 reads CASSPHYSTSEDEQFF. As DNA, the CDR3 is TGTGCCAGCAGTCCGCACTACTCGACTAGCGAGGATGAGCAGTTCTTC. V gene TRBV6-2 or TRBV6-3 combines with J gene TRBJ2-1, with 8 bases aligning to TRBD2. The length of the CDR3 is 16 residues. Trimming cost V 5 bases and J 8 bases; bases outside gene matches: 14. Germline-derived CDR1 and CDR2 are MNHEY and SVGEGT.

The chain links TRBV11-2 to TRBJ2-2; 9 nucleotides agree with TRBD1. CDR1 is SGHAT and CDR2 is FQNNGV in the germline V gene. The CDR3 contains 16 residues. V lost 5 bases to trimming and J lost 2 bases; unmatched junction nucleotides: 6. The CDR3 nucleotides read TGTGCCAGCAGCGCGCCGACAGGGGGTAACACCGGGGAGCTGTTTTTT. Translation gives CASSAPTGGNTGELFF.

The sample holds one count of this clone. The V gene is TRBV4-2, the J gene TRBJ2-1; the D gene is possibly TRBD2 (6 bases). The V gene's germline CDR1 is LGHNA and CDR2 YNFKEQ. The CDR3 sequence is 18 residues long. Trimming stripped 0 bases from V and 4 bases from J, with 19 bases between. The CDR3 sequence: CASSQDRFGAGIYNEQFF. CDR3 nucleotide sequence: TGTGCCAGCAGCCAAGATCGGTTTGGGGCGGGGATTTACAATGAGCAGTTCTTC.

V is TRBV7-6 and J is TRBJ2-7, with a weak D call TRBD1 (5 bases). Looked up from germline, CDR1 is SGHVS and CDR2 is FNYEAQ. The CDR3 has 15 residues. V lost 6 bases and J 0 bases, leaving 15 bases between the germline ends. The CDR3 DNA follows: TGTGCCAGCAGGGCCCTCTGGGGCCCCTCCTACGAGCAGTACTTC. It codes for CASRALWGPSYEQYF.

The V call is TRBV27, the J call TRBJ2-1; 7 bases align to TRBD1. This CDR3 comprises 13 residues. Trimming removed 7 bases from V and 2 bases from J; junction bases left unmatched: 2. Per the germline V gene, CDR1 is MNHEY and CDR2 is SMNVEV (reference sequence). The CDR3 bases are TGTGCCAGCACACAGGGGCCCTACAATGAGCAGTTCTTC. Translating it yields CASTQGPYNEQFF.

The chain uses TRBV2 and TRBJ1-5; 9 bases align to TRBD1. Germline CDR1 and CDR2: SNHLY and FYNNEI. There are 20 residues in the CDR3. Germline trimming cut 0 bases from V and 4 bases from J; bases unmatched to any gene: 16. The CDR3 DNA sequence: TGTGCCAGCAGTGAAGCGGTAGCTCGACAGGGGGTAAGAGGGAATCAGCCCCAGCATTTT. This encodes CASSEAVARQGVRGNQPQHF. Combining the CDR3 with reference TRBV2 and TRBJ1-5 gives the whole variable domain EPEVTQTPSHQVTQMGQEVILRCVPISNHLYFYWYRQILGQKVEFLVSFYNNEISEKSEIFDDQFSVERPDGSNFTLKIRSTKLEDSAMYFCASSEAVARQGVRGNQPQHFGDGTRLSIL.

The chain is built from TRBV4-2 and TRBJ1-1; D is unresolved. From germline, CDR1 is LGHNA and CDR2 YNFKEQ. The CDR3 is made up of 14 amino acids. The V gene lost 0 bases and the J gene lost 4 bases, with 9 bases spanning the gap. In DNA form, the CDR3 reads TGTGCCAGCAGCCAAGATGCGGGATTCACTGAAGCTTTCTTT. It is translated as CASSQDAGFTEAFF.

V usage is TRBV6-1 and J usage is TRBJ1-2, with D perhaps TRBD1 (6 bases). Trimming removed 1 base from V and 7 bases from J, with 10 bases in between. The CDR3 length is 13 residues. Germline values: CDR1 MNHNS, CDR2 SASEGT. CDR3 DNA: TGTGCCAGCAGTGAAGGACAGGTCGCTGGCTACACCTTC. Encoded protein: CASSEGQVAGYTF.

The genes are TRBV3-1 (or the pseudogene TRBV3-2) and TRBJ1-1, with 7 bases lining up with TRBD1. Per the germline V gene, CDR1 is LGHDT and CDR2 is YNNKEL (reference sequence). The V and J ends lost 3 bases and 6 bases, in that order; junction bases with no gene match: 7. This CDR3 has 14 amino acids. In DNA, the CDR3 is TGTGCCAGCAGCCAGGCCGCAGGGGGAGCTGAAGCTTTCTTT. It codes for CASSQAAGGAEAFF.

The V gene is TRBV24-1, the J gene TRBJ1-5; TRBD1 is a possible D gene (6 bases). The length of the CDR3 is 14 residues. CDR1 is KGHDR and CDR2 is SFDVKD in the germline V gene. The ends were cut back, 8 bases at V and 0 bases at J, with 10 bases in the middle. CDR3 in DNA: TGTGCCACCAAGGACAGTTATAGCAATCAGCCCCAGCATTTT. Its translation is CATKDSYSNQPQHF.

The chain employs TRBV7-6 and TRBJ2-7; D remains unclear. Trimming removed 5 bases from V and 5 bases from J, with 22 bases in between. CDR3 length: 16 residues. Per the germline V gene, CDR1 is SGHVS and CDR2 is FNYEAQ. The chain's CDR3 is CASSRILRSPPHEQYF. CDR3 nucleotides: TGTGCCAGCAGCAGAATATTGCGGAGTCCACCCCACGAGCAGTACTTC. The variable domain in full, with the rest retrieved from reference TRBV7-6 and TRBJ2-7, is GAGVSQSPRYKVTKRGQDVALRCDPISGHVSLYWYRQALGQGPEFLTYFNYEAQQDKSGLPNDRFSAERPEGSISTLTIQRTEQRDSAMYRCASSRILRSPPHEQYFGPGTRLTVT.

The rearrangement uses TRBV30 and TRBJ1-5, with a weak D call TRBD1 (5 bases). V dropped 2 bases and J dropped 2 bases, with 13 bases sitting between them. The CDR3 spans 15 residues. Germline CDR1 is GTSNPN and CDR2 is SVGIG (reference sequence). The DNA of the CDR3 is TGTGCCTGGAGTCCCCCGGGGGTTGGCAATCAGCCCCAGCATTTT. It specifies CAWSPPGVGNQPQHF.

The rearrangement uses TRBV6-5 and TRBJ2-3, with 8 bases lining up with TRBD1. This CDR3 comprises 14 residues. V gave up 9 bases and J gave up 6 bases; unmatched junction bases: 11. Germline CDR1 and CDR2: MNHEY and SVGAGI. CDR3: CASLQGGLGDTQYF. The CDR3 DNA is TGTGCCAGTCTACAGGGGGGTCTGGGGGATACGCAGTATTTT.